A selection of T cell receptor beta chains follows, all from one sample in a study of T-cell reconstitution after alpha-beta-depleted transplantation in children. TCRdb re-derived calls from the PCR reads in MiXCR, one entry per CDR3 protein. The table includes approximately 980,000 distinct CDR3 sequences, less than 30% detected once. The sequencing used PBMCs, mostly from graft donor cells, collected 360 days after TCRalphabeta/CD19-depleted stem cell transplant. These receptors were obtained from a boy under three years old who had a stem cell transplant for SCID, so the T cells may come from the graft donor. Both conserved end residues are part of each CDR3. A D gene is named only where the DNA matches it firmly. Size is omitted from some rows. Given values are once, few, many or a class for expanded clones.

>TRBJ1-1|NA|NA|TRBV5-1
CASSEAQGRNTEAFF
TGCGCCAGCAGCGAGGCACAGGGTAGGAACACTGAAGCTTTCTTT
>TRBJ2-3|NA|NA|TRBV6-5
CASSYSGARSTDTQYF
TGTGCCAGCAGTTACTCCGGGGCTAGGAGCACAGATACGCAGTATTTT
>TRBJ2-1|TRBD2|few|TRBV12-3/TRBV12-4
CASTFASGRYNEQFF
TGTGCCAGCACCTTCGCTAGCGGCCGCTACAATGAGCAGTTCTTC
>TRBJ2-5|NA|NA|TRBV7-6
CASSLGWFRPEETQYF
TGTGCCAGCAGCTTAGGTTGGTTTAGGCCGGAAGAGACCCAGTACTTC
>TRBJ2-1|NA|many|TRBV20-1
CSARVRNEQFF
TGCAGTGCTAGAGTCCGAAATGAGCAGTTCTTC
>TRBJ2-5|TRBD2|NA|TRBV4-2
CASSQFMVLAGEVQETQYF
TGTGCCAGCAGCCAATTTATGGTCCTAGCGGGGGAGGTACAAGAGACCCAGTACTTC
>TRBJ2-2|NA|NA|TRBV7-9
CASSLAQQSNTGELFF
TGTGCCAGCAGCTTAGCGCAACAGTCGAACACCGGGGAGCTGTTTTTT
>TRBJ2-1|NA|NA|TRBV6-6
CASSLIHEQFF
TGTGCCAGCAGTCTGATACATGAGCAGTTCTTC
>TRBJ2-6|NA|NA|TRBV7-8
CASTKRGTGANVLTF
TGTGCCAGCACCAAAAGGGGTACCGGGGCCAACGTCCTGACTTTC
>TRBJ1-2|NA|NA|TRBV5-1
CASSLDPEGYGYTF
TGCGCCAGCAGCTTGGATCCCGAGGGATATGGCTACACCTTC
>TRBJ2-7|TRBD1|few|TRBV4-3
CASSQDAGTGDYEQYF
TGCGCCAGCAGCCAAGACGCCGGGACAGGGGACTACGAGCAGTACTTC
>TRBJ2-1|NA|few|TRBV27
CASSSVLQGSEQFF
TGTGCCAGCAGCTCAGTCTTACAGGGATCTGAGCAGTTCTTC
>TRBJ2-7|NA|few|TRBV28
CASSLYPVLGRDFSYEQYF
TGTGCCAGCAGTTTATACCCCGTCCTAGGCAGGGATTTCTCCTACGAGCAGTACTTC
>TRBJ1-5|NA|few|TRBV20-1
CSAFGGGARGNQPQHF
TGCAGTGCTTTCGGGGGGGGCGCGCGGGGCAATCAGCCCCAGCATTTT
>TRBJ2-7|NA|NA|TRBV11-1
CASSLRDTPSSYEQYF
TGTGCCAGCAGCCTACGGGACACACCTAGCTCCTACGAGCAGTACTTC
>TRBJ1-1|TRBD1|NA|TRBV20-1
CSARGWDRNTEAFF
TGCAGTGCTAGGGGGTGGGACAGGAACACTGAAGCTTTCTTT
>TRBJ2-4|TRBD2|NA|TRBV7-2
CASSPTSGGGSKNIQYF
TGTGCCAGCAGTCCGACTAGCGGGGGGGGATCCAAAAACATTCAGTACTTC
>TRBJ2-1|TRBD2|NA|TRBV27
CASSSGWGGNEQFF
TGTGCCAGCAGTTCCGGCTGGGGGGGGAATGAGCAGTTCTTC
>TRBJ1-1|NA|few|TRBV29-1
CSVATRTEAFF
TGCAGCGTTGCTACCCGCACTGAAGCTTTCTTT
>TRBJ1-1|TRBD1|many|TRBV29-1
CSGSGQYTEAFF
TGCAGCGGTTCGGGACAGTACACTGAAGCTTTCTTT